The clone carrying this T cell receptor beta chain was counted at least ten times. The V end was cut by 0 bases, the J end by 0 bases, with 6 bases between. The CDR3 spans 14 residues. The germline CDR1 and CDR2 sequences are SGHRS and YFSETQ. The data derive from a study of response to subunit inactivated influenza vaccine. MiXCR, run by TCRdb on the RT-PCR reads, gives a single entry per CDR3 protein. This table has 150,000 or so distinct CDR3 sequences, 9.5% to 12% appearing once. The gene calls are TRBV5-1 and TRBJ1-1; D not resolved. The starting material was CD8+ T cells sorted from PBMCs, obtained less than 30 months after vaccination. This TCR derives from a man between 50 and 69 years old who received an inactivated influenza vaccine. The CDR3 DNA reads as TGCGCCAGCAGCTTGGTATACGTGAACACTGAAGCTTTCTTT. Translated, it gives CASSLVYVNTEAFF.